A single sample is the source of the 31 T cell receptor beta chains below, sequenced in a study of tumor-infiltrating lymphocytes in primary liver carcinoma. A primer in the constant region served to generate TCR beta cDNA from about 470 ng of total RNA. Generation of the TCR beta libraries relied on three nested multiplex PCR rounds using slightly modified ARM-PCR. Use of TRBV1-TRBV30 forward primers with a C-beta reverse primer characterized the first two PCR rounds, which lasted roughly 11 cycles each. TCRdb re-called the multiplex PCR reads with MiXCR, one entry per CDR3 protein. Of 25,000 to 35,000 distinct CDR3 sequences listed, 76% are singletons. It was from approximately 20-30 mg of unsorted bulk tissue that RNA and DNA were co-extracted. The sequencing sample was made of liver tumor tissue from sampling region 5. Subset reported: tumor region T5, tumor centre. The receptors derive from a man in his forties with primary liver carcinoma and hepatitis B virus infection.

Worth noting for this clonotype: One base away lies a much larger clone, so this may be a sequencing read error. DNA for the CDR3: TGTGCCACCGGTGGTGGGTACACCGGGGAGCTGTTTTTT. Encoded protein: CATGGGYTGELFF. The genes are TRBV24-1 and TRBJ2-2; no clear D. Looked up from germline, CDR1 is KGHDR and CDR2 is SFDVKD. The V end lost 9 bases, the J end lost 3 bases, and 10 bases lay between the germline ends. The CDR3 is 13 residues long.

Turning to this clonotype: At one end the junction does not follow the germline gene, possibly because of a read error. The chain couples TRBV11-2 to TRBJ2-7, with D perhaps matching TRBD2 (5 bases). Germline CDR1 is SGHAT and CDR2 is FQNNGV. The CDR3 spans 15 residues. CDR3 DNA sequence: TGTGCCAGCAACTTAGATCTCGGGGTTATCCGCGAGCAGTACTTC. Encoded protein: CASNLDLGVIREQYF.

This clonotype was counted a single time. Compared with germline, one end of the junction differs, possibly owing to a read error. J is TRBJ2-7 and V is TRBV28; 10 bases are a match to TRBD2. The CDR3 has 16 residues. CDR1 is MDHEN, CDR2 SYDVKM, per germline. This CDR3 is CVSSLTTSGYGYEQYF. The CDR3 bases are TGTGTCAGCAGTCTCACGACTAGCGGGTACGGCTACGAGCAGTACTTC.

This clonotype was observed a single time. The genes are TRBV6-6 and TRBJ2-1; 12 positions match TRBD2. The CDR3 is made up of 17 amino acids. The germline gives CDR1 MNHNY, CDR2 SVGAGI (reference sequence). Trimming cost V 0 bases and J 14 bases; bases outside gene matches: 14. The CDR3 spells CASSYSTSGSSYNEKFF. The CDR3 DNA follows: TGTGCCAGCAGTTACTCGACTAGCGGGAGCTCCTACAATGAAAAGTTCTTC.

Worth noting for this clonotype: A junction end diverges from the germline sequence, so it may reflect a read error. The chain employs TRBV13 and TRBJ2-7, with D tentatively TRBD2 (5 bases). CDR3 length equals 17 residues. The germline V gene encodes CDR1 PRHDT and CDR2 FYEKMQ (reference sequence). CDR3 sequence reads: CASSLQLSRRTAYEQYF. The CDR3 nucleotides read TGTGCCAGCAGCCTACAGCTTAGCAGGAGGACGGCCTACGAGCAATACTTC.

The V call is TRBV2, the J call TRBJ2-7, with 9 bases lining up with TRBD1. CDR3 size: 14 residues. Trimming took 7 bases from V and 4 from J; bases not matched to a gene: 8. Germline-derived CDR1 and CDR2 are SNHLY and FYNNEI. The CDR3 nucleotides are TGTGCCAGCAAGCCGGGACAGGGAACTTACGAGCAGTACTTC. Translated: CASKPGQGTYEQYF.

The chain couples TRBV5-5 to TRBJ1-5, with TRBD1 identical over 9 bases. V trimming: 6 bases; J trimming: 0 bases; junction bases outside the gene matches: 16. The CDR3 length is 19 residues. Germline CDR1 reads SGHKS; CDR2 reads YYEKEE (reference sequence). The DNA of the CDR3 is TGTGCCAGCAACCTCAACCCGACAGGGGGGGGCTATAGCAATCAGCCCCAGCATTTT. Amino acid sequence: CASNLNPTGGGYSNQPQHF.

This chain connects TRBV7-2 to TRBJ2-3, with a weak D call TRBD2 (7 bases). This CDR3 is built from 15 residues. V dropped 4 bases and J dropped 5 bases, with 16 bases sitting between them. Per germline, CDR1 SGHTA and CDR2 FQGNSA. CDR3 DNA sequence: TGTGCCAGCAGCTCCTTTGGCGGGGGCATAGATACGCAGTATTTT. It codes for CASSSFGGGIDTQYF.

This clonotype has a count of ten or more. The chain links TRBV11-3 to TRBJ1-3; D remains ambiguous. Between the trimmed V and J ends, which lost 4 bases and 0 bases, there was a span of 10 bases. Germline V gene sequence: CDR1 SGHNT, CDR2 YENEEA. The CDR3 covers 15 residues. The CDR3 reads CASSSRENSGNTIYF. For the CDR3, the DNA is TGTGCCAGCAGCTCGAGGGAAAACTCTGGAAACACCATATATTTT.

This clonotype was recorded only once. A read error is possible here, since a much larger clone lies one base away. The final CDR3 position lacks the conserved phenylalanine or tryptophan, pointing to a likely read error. CDR3 sequence (DNA): TGTGCCAGCAGCCGGGACAAGGGCTACGAGCAGTACTAC. Amino acid sequence: CASSRDKGYEQYY. The genes are TRBV6-5 and TRBJ2-7, with D possibly being TRBD1 (6 bases). The CDR3 loop spans 13 amino acids. Trimming pared 6 bases from V and 3 bases from J, leaving 12 bases between. The germline CDR1 and CDR2 sequences are MNHEY and SVGAGI.

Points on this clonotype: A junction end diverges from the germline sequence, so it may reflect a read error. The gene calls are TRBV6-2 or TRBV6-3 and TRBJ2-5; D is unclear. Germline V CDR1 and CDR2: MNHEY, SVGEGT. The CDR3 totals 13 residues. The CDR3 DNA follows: TGTGTCAGCAGTTACGGCAGGCTACGGGCCCGGTACTTC. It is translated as CVSSYGRLRARYF.

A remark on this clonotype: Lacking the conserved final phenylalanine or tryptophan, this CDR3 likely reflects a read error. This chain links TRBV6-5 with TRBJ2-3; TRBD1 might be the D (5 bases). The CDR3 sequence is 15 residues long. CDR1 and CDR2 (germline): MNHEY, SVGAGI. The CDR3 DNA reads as TGTGCCAGCAATTACTTCCATCCAGGGACAGATACGCAGTATCTT. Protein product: CASNYFHPGTDTQYL.

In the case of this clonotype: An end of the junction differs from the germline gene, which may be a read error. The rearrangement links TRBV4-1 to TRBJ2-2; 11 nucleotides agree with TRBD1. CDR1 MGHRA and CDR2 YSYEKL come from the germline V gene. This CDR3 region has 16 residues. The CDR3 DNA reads TGCGCAAGCAACGATCGGGACAGGGGGTTAACCGGGGAGCTGTCTTTT. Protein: CASNDRDRGLTGELSF.

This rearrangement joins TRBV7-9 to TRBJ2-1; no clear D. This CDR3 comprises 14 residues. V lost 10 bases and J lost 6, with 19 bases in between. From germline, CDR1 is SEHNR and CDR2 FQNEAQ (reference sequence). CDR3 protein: CANSKSIRANEQFF. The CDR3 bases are TGTGCCAATAGTAAAAGTATCCGGGCCAATGAGCAGTTCTTC.

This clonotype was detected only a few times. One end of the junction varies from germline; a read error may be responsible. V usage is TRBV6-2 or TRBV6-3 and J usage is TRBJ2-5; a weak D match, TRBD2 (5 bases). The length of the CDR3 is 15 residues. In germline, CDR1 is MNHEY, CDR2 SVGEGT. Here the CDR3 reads CASSYSRIPGETQYF. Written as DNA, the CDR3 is TGTGCCAGCAGTTACTCGAGGATACCCGGGGAGACCCAGTACTTT.

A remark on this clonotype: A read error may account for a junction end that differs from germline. Here the CDR3 reads CSGLTQGMETKYF. The CDR3 DNA sequence: TGCAGTGGACTCACTCAGGGGATGGAGACCAAGTACTTC. The chain links TRBV29-1 to TRBJ2-5, with D perhaps matching TRBD1 (6 bases). This CDR3 is 13 amino acids long. CDR1 SQVTM and CDR2 ANQGSEA come from the germline V gene.

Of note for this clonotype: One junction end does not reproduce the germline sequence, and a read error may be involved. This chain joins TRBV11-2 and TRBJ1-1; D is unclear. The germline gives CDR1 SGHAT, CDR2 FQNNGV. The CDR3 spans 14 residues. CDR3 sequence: CATSLTAFDTEAIF. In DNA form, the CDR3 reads TGTGCCACAAGCTTAACGGCCTTCGACACTGAAGCTATCTTT.

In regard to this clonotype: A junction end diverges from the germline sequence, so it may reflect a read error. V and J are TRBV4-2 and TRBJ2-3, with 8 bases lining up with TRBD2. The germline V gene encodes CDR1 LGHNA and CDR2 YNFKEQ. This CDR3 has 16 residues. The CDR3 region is CASSQATSGNTDTQFF. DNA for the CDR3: TGTGCCAGCAGCCAAGCAACTAGCGGAAACACAGATACGCAGTTTTTT.

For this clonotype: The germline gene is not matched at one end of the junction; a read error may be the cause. CDR3 region: CASSLAIRGGTYNERFF. CDR3 sequence (DNA): TGTGCCAGCAGCTTAGCGATCAGGGGAGGTACCTACAATGAGCGGTTCTTC. The V gene is TRBV11-2, the J gene TRBJ2-1, with D perhaps being TRBD1 or TRBD2 (6 bases each). Germline values: CDR1 SGHAT, CDR2 FQNNGV. The CDR3 sequence is 17 residues long.

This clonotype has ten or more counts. The CDR3 nucleotides read TGTGCCAGCAGGGTAGGGGGCGCGGACACTGAAGCTTTCTTT. Its translation is CASRVGGADTEAFF. The rearrangement links TRBV2 to TRBJ1-1; TRBD1 matches 7 bases. This CDR3 contains 14 residues. Germline-derived CDR1 and CDR2 are SNHLY and FYNNEI. J lost 3 bases, V lost 6 bases, and 7 bases had no gene match.

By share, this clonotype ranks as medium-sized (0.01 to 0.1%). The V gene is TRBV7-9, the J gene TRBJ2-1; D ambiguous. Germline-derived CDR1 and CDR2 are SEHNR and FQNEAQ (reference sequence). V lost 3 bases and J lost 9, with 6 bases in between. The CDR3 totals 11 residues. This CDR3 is CASSFLGEQFF. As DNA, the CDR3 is TGTGCCAGCAGCTTTCTTGGTGAGCAGTTCTTC.

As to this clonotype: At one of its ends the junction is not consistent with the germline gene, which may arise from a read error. For the CDR3, the DNA is TGCAGCGTTAGAGTCAACTACGTTGTCTACACTTTC. This translates into CSVRVNYVVYTF. The rearrangement uses TRBV29-1 and TRBJ1-2; D is ambiguous. Germline V lookup: CDR1 SQVTM, CDR2 ANQGSEA. This CDR3 contains 12 residues. Using reference TRBV29-1 and TRBJ1-2 for the parts outside the CDR3, the full variable domain is SAVISQKPSRDICQRGTSLTIQCQVDSQVTMMFWYRQQPGQSLTLIATANQGSEATYESGFVIDKFPISRPNLTFSTLTVSNMSPEDSSIYLCSVRVNYVVYTFGSGTRLTVV.

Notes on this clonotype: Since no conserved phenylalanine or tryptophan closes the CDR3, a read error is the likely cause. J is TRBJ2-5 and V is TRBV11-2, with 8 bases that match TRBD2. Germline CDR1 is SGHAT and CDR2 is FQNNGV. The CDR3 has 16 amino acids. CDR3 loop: CDSSQTPGGGKETQYS. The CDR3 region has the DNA TGTGACAGCAGCCAAACTCCCGGGGGGGGGAAAGAGACCCAGTACTCC.

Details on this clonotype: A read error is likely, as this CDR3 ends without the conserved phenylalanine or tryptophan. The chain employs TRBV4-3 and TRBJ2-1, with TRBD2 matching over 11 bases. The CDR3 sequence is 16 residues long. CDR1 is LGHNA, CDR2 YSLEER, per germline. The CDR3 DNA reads TGCGCCAACAGCCAAGGGACTAGCGGTACATACAATGAGCAGTTCTTG. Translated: CANSQGTSGTYNEQFL.

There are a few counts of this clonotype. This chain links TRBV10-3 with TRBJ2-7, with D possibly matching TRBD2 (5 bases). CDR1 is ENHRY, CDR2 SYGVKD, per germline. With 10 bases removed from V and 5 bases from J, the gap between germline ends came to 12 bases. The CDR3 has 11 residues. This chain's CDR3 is CARPEGNEQYF. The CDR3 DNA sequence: TGTGCCAGGCCCGAGGGAAACGAGCAGTACTTC.

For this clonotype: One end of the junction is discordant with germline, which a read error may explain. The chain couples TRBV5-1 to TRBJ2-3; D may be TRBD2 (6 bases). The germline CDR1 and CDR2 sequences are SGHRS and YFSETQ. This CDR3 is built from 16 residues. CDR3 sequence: CASSLETGDWGDTQYF. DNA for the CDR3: TGCGCCAGCAGCTTGGAAACGGGGGATTGGGGAGATACACAGTATTTT.

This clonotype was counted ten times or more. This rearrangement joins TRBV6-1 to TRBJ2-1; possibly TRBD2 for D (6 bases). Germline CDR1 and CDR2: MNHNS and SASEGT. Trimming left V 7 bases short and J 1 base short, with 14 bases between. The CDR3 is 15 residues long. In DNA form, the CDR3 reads TGTGCCAGCACCCTAGGGGCGGGGTCCTACAATGAGCAGTTCTTC. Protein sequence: CASTLGAGSYNEQFF.

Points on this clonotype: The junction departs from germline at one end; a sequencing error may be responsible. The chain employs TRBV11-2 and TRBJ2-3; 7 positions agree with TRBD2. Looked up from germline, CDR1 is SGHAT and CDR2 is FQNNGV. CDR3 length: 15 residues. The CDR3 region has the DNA TGTACCAGCGGCACCGGCACTAGCGGCACAGATACGCAGTATTTT. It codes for CTSGTGTSGTDTQYF.

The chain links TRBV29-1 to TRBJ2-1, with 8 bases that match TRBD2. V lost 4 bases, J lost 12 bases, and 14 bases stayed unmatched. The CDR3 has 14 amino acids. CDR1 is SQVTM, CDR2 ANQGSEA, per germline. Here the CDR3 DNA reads TGCAGCGTTGTGTGGCTAGCGGGCTACGATGGGCAGTTCTTC. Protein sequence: CSVVWLAGYDGQFF.

The CDR3 loop reads CASSRGAGDSYEQYF. The CDR3 DNA reads as TGTGCCAGCAGTAGGGGGGCAGGGGACTCCTACGAGCAGTACTTC. The rearrangement uses TRBV12-3 or TRBV12-4 and TRBJ2-7; D may correspond to TRBD1 or TRBD2 (6 bases each). The CDR3 spans 15 residues. V was cut by 5 bases and J by 0 bases, with 14 bases left in between.

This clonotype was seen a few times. The CDR3 spells CASNFIQVAIHSEQYF. DNA for the CDR3: TGTGCCAGCAACTTCATACAGGTGGCCATACATAGCGAGCAGTACTTC. The chain has TRBV11-2 and TRBJ2-7; D perhaps matches TRBD1 (5 bases). The CDR3 consists of 16 residues. Trimming removed 7 bases from V and 6 bases from J, with 25 bases in between. The V gene's germline CDR1 is SGHAT and CDR2 FQNNGV.